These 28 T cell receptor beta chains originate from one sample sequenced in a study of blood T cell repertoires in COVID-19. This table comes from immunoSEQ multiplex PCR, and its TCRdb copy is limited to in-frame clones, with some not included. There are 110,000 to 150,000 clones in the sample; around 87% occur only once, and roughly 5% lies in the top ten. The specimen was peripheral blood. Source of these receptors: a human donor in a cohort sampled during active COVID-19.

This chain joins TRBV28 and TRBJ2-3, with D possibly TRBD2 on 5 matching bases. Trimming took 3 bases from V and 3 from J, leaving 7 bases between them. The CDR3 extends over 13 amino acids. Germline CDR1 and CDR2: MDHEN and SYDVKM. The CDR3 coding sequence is TGTGCCAGCAGTTTCGGAGGAACAGATACGCAGTATTTT. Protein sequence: CASSFGGTDTQYF.

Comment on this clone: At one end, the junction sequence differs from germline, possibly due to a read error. This CDR3 reads CASSRDSSQPQHF. In DNA form, the CDR3 reads TGTGCCAGCAGCCGGGACAGCAGTCAGCCCCAGCATTTT. The V and J genes are TRBV7-8 and TRBJ1-5; 7 nucleotides line up with TRBD1. From germline, CDR1 is SGHVS and CDR2 FQNEAQ. The CDR3 loop spans 13 amino acids.

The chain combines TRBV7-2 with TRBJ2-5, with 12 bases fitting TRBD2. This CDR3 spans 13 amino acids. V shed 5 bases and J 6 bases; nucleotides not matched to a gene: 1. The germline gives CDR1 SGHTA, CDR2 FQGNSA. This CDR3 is CASSRTSGKTQYF. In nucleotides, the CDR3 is TGTGCCAGCAGCAGGACTAGCGGGAAGACCCAGTACTTC.

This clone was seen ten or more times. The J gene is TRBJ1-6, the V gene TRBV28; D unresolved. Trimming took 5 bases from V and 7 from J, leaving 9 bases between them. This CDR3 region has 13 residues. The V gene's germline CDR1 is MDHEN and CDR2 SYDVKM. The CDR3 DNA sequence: TGTGCCAGCAGTAGCACAGAGAATTCACCCCTCCACTTT. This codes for CASSSTENSPLHF.

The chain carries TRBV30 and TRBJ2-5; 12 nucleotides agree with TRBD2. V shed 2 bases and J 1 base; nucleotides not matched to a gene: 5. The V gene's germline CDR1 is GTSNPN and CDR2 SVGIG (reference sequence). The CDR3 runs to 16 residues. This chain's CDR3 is CAWSNGLAGSQETQYF. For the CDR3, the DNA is TGTGCCTGGAGTAATGGACTAGCGGGATCCCAAGAGACCCAGTACTTC.

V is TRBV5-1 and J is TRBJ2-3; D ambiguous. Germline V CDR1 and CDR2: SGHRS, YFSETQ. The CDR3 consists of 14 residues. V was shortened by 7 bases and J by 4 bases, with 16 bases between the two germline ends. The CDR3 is CASALLLSSDTQYF. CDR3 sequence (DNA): TGCGCCAGCGCCTTACTGCTATCCTCAGATACGCAGTATTTT.

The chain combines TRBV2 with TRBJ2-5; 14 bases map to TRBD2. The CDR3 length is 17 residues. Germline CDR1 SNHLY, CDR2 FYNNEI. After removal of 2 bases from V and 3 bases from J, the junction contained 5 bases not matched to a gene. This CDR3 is CASSERGLAGGKETQYF. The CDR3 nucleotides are TGTGCCAGCAGTGAAAGAGGACTAGCGGGAGGCAAAGAGACCCAGTACTTC.

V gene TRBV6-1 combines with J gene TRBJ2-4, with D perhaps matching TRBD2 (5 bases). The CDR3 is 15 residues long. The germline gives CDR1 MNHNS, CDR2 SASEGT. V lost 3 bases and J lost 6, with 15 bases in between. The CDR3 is CASSDWARGGNIQYF. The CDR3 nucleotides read TGTGCCAGCAGTGATTGGGCCCGGGGTGGAAACATTCAGTACTTC.

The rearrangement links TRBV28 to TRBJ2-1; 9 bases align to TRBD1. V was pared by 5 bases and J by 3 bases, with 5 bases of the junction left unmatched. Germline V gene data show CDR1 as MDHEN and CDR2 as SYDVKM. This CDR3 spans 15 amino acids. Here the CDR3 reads CASSPPGQGYNEQFF. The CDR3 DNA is TGTGCCAGCAGTCCACCGGGACAGGGCTACAATGAGCAGTTCTTC.

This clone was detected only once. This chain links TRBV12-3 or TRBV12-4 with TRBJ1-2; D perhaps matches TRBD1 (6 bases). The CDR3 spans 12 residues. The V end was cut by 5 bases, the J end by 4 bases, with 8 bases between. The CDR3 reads CASSGQLYGYTF. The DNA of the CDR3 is TGTGCCAGCAGTGGACAGCTCTATGGCTACACCTTC.

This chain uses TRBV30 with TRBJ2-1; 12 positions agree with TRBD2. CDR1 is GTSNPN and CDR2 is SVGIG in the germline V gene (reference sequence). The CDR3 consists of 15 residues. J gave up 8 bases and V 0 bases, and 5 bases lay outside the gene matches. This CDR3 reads CAWSVGLAGRDEQFF. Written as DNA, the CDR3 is TGTGCCTGGAGTGTAGGACTAGCGGGAAGGGATGAGCAGTTCTTC.

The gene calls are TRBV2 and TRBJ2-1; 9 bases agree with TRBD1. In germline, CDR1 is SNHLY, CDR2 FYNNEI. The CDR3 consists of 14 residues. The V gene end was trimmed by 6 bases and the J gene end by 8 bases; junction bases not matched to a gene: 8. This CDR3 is CASRGTGIGYEQFF. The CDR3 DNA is TGTGCCAGCAGGGGGACAGGGATTGGGTATGAGCAGTTCTTC.

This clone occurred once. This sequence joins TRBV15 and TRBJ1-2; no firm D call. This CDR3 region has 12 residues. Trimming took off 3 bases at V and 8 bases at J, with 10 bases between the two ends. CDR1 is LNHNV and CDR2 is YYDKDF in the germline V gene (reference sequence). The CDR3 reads CATSRDSWGYTF. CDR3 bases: TGTGCCACCAGCAGGGACTCTTGGGGCTACACCTTC.

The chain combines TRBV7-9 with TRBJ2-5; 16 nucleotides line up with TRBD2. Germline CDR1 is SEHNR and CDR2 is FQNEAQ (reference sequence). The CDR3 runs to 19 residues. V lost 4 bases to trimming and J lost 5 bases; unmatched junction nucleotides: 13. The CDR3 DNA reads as TGTGCCAGCAGCTCCAACCCCGGGACTAGCGGGAGGGCCCAGGAGACCCAGTACTTC. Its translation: CASSSNPGTSGRAQETQYF.

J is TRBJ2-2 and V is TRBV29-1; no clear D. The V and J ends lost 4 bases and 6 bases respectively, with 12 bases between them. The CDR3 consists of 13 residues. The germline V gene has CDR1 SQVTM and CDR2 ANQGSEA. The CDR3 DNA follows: TGCAGCGTTGCGGCTAGTTGGCCCGGGGAGCTGTTTTTT. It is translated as CSVAASWPGELFF.

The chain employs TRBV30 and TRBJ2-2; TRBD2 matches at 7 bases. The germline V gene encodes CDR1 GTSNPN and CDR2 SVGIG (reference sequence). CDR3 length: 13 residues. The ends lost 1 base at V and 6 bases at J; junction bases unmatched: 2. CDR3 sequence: CAWSEGRAGELFF. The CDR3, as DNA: TGTGCCTGGAGTGAGGGGAGGGCCGGGGAGCTGTTTTTT.

In nucleotides, the CDR3 is TGCGCCAGCAGCTTGGAAATCCGCGTCGGAGAGGGAGGGGCCAAGGTGGAAGGCTACACCTTC. Translated, it gives CASSLEIRVGEGGAKVEGYTF. The genes are TRBV5-1 and TRBJ1-2; D might be TRBD1 (5 bases). V lost 0 bases to trimming and J lost 8 bases, with 35 bases between them. CDR1 is SGHRS, CDR2 YFSETQ, per germline. This CDR3 has 21 residues.

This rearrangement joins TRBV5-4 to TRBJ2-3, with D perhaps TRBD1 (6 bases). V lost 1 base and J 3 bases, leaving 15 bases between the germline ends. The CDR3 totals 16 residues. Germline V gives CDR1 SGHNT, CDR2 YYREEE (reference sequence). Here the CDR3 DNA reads TGTGCCAGCAGCTTGAACCCGCAGGGACAAACAGATACGCAGTATTTT. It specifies CASSLNPQGQTDTQYF. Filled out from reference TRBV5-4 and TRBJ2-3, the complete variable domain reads ETGVTQSPTHLIKTRGQQVTLRCSSQSGHNTVSWYQQALGQGPQFIFQYYREEENGRGNFPPRFSGLQFPNYSSELNVNALELDDSALYLCASSLNPQGQTDTQYFGPGTRLTVL.

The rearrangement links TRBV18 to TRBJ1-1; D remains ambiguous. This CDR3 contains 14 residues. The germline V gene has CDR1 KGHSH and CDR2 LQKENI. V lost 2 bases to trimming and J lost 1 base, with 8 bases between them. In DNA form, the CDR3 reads TGTGCCAGCTCACCAGACACGACGAACACTGAAGCTTTCTTT. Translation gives CASSPDTTNTEAFF.

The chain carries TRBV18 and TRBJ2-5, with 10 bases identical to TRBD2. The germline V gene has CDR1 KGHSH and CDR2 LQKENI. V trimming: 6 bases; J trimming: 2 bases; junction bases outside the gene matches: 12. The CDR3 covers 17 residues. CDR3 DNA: TGTGCCAGCTCTGCGAAATTGACTAGCGGGTGGCAAGAGACCCAGTACTTC. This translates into CASSAKLTSGWQETQYF.

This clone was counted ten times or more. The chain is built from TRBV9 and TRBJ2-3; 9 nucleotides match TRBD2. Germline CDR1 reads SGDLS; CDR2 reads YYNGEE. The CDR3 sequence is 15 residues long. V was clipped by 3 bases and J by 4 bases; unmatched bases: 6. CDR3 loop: CASSAAGGVADTQYF. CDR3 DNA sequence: TGTGCCAGCAGCGCAGCGGGGGGAGTCGCAGATACGCAGTATTTT. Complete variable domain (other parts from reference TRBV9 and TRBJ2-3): DSGVTQTPKHLITATGQRVTLRCSPRSGDLSVYWYQQSLDQGLQFLIQYYNGEERAKGNILERFSAQQFPDLHSELNLSSLELGDSALYFCASSAAGGVADTQYFGPGTRLTVL.

The CDR3 region has the DNA TGTGCCAGCAGCTTAGGAATGCAGGGAAACACTGAAGCTTTCTTT. Protein product: CASSLGMQGNTEAFF. The V and J genes are TRBV11-2 and TRBJ1-1, with D possibly being TRBD1 (5 bases). V was trimmed by 1 base and J by 2 bases, leaving 11 bases between them. Germline V gene data show CDR1 as SGHAT and CDR2 as FQNNGV. The CDR3 is 15 residues long.

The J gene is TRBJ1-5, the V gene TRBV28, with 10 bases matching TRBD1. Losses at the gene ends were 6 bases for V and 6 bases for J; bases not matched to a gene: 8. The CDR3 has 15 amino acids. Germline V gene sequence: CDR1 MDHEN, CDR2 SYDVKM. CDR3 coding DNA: TGTGCCAGCAGACTAAGGGGGACAGGGGTTCAGCCCCAGCATTTT. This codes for CASRLRGTGVQPQHF.

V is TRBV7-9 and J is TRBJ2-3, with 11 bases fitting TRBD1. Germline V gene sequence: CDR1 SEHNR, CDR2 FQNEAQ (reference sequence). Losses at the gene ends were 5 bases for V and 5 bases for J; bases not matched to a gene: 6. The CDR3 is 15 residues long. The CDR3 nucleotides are TGTGCCAGCAGCAGCGGACAGGGGGCTCAAGATACGCAGTATTTT. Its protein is CASSSGQGAQDTQYF.

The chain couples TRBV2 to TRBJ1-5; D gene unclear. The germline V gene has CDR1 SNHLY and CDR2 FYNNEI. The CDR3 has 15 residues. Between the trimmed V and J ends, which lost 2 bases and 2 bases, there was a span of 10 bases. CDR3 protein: CASSESHVGNQPQHF. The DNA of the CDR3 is TGTGCCAGCAGTGAAAGCCACGTTGGCAATCAGCCCCAGCATTTT. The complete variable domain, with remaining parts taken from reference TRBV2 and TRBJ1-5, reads EPEVTQTPSHQVTQMGQEVILRCVPISNHLYFYWYRQILGQKVEFLVSFYNNEISEKSEIFDDQFSVERPDGSNFTLKIRSTKLEDSAMYFCASSESHVGNQPQHFGDGTRLSIL.

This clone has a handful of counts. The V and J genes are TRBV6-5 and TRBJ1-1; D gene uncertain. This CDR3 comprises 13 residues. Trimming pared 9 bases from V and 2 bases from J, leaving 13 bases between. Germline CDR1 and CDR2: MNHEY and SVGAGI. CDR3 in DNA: TGTGCCAGTGCGAACGCCCTTAACACTGAAGCTTTCTTT. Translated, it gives CASANALNTEAFF.

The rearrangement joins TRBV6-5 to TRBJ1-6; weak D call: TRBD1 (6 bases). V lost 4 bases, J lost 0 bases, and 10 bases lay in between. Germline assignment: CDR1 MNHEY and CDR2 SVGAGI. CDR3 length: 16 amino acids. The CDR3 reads CASSSGQSSYNSPLHF. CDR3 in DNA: TGTGCCAGCAGTTCCGGACAGAGCTCCTATAATTCACCCCTCCACTTT.

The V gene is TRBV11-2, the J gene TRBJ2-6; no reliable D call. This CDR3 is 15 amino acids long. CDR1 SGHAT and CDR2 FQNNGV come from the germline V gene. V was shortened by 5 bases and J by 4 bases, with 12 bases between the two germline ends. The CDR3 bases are TGTGCCAGCAGCCTCATTACTGCCGGGGCCAACGTCCTGACTTTC. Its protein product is CASSLITAGANVLTF.